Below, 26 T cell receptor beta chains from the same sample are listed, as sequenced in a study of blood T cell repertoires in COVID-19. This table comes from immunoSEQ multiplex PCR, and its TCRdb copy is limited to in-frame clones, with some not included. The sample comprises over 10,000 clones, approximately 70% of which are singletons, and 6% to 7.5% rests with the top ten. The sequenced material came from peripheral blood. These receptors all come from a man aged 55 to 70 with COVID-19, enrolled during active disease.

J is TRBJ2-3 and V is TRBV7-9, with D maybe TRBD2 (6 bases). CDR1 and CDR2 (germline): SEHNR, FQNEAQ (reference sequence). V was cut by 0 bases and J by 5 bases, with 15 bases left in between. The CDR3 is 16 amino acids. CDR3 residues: CASSLAPGARGDTQYF. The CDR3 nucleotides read TGTGCCAGCAGCTTAGCCCCGGGAGCTAGAGGAGATACGCAGTATTTT.

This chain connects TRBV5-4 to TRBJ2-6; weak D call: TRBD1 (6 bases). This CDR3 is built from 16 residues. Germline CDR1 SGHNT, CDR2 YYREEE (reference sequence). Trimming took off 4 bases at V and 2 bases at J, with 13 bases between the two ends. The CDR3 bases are TGTGCCAGCAGCGCAGATAACAGGGCTGGGGCCAACGTCCTGACTTTC. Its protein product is CASSADNRAGANVLTF.

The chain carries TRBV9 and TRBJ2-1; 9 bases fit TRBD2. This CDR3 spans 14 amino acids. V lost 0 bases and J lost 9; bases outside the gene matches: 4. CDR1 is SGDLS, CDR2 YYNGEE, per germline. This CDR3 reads CASSVASGAVEQFF. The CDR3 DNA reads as TGTGCCAGCAGCGTAGCTAGCGGGGCCGTTGAGCAGTTCTTC.

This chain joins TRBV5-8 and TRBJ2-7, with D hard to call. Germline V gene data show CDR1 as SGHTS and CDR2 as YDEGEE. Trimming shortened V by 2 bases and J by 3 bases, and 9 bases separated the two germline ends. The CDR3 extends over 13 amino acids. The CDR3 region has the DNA TGTGCCAGCAGCTTAGTACAGAACTACGAGCAGTACTTC. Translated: CASSLVQNYEQYF.

The CDR3 bases are TGTGCCAGCAGCTTGCGGACAGGCGGGGAGCAGTACGTC. Residues: CASSLRTGGEQYV. The rearrangement links TRBV5-5 to TRBJ2-7; 7 bases agree with TRBD1. Germline loops: CDR1 SGHKS, CDR2 YYEKEE (reference sequence). Trimming cost V 1 base and J 7 bases; bases outside gene matches: 5. The CDR3 is 13 residues long.

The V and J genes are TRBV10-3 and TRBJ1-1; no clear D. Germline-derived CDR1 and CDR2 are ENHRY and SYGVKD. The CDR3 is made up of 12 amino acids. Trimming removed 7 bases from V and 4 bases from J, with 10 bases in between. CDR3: CAIKAGGTEAFF. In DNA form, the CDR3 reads TGTGCCATCAAGGCGGGCGGCACTGAAGCTTTCTTT.

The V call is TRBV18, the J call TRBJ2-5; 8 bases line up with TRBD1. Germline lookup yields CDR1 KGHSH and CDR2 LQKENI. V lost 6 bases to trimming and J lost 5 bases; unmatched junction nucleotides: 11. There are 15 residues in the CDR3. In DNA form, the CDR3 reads TGTGCCAGCTCCCCGGACAGGGACTCTCAGGAGACCCAGTACTTC. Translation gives CASSPDRDSQETQYF.

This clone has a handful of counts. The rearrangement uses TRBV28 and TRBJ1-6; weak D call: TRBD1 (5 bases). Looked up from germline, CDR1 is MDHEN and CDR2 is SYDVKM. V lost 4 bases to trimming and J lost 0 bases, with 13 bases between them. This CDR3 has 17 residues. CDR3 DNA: TGTGCCAGCAGTTACAAGACAGCTAGCTCCTATAATTCACCCCTCCACTTT. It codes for CASSYKTASSYNSPLHF.

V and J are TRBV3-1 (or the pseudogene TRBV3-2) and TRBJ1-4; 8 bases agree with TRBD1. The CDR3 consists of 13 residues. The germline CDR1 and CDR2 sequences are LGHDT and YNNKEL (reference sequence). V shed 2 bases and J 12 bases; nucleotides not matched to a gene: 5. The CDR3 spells CASSQSGGAELFF. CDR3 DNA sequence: TGTGCCAGCAGCCAATCAGGGGGCGCGGAACTGTTTTTT.

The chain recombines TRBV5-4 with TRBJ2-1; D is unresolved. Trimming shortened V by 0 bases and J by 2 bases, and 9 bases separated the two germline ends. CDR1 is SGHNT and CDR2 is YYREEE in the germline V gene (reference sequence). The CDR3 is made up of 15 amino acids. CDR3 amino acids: CASSLETGTYNEQFF. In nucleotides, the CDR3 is TGTGCCAGCAGCTTGGAGACTGGCACCTACAATGAGCAGTTCTTC.

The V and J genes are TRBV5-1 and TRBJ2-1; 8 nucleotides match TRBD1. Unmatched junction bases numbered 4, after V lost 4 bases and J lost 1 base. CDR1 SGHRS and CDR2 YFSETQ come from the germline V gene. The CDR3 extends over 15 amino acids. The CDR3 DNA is TGCGCCAGCAGCAGTAGACAGGGGTCCTACAATGAGCAGTTCTTC. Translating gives CASSSRQGSYNEQFF. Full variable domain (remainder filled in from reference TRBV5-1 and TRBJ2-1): KAGVTQTPRYLIKTRGQQVTLSCSPISGHRSVSWYQQTPGQGLQFLFEYFSETQRNKGNFPGRFSGRQFSNSRSEMNVSTLELGDSALYLCASSSRQGSYNEQFFGPGTRLTVL.

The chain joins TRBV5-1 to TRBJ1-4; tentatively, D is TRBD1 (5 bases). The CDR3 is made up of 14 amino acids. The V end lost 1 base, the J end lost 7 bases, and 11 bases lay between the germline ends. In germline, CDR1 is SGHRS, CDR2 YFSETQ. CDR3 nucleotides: TGCGCCAGCAGCTTGAGGCAGGGTCTTGAAAAACTGTTTTTT. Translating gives CASSLRQGLEKLFF.

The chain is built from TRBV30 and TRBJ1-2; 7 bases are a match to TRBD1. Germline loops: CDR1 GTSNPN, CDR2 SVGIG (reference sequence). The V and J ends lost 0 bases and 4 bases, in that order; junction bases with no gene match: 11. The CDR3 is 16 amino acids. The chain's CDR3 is CAWSVDRAVAGYGYTF. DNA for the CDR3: TGTGCCTGGAGTGTAGACAGGGCCGTCGCTGGCTATGGCTACACCTTC.

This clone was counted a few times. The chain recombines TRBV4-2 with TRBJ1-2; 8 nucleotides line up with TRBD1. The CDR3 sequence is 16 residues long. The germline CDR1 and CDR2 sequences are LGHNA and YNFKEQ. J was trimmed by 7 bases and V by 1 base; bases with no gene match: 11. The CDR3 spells CASSQAAGGSFSGYTF. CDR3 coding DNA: TGTGCCAGCAGCCAAGCCGCAGGGGGCAGTTTTAGTGGCTACACCTTC.

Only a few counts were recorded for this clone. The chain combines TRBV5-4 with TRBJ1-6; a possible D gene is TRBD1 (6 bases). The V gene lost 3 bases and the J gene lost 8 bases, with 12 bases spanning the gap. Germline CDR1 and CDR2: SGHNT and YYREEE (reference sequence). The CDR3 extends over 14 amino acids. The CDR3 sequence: CASSWGQGDSPLHF. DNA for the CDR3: TGTGCCAGCAGCTGGGGACAAGGAGATTCACCCCTCCACTTT.

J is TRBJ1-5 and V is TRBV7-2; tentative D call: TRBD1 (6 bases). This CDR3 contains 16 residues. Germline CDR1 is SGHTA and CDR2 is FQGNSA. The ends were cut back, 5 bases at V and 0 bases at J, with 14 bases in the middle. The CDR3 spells CASSLVPGASNQPQHF. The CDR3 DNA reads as TGTGCCAGCAGCCTAGTACCAGGGGCTAGCAATCAGCCCCAGCATTTT.

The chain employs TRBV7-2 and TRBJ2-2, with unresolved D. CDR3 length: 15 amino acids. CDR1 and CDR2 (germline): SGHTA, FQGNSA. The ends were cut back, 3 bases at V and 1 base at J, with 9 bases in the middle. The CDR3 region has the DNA TGTGCCAGCAGCTTCCAGATCTTGAACACCGGGGAGCTGTTTTTT. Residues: CASSFQILNTGELFF.

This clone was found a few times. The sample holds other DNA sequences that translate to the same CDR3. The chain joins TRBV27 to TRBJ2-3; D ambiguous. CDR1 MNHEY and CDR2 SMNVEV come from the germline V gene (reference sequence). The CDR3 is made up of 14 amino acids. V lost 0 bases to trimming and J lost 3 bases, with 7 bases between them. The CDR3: CASSLSAGTDTQYF. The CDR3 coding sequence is TGTGCCAGCAGTTTATCGGCAGGAACAGATACGCAGTATTTT.

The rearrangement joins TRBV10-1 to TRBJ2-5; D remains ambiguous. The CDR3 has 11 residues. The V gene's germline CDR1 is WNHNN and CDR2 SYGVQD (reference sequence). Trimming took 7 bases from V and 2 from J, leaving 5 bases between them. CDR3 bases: TGCGCCAGCACACAGCAAGAGACCCAGTACTTC. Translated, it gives CASTQQETQYF.

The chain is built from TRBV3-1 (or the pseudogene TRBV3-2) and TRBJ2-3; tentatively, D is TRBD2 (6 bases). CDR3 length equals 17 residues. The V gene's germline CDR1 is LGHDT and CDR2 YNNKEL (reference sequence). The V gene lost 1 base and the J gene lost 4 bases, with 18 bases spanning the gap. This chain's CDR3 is CASSQGRLGSASDTQYF. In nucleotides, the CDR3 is TGTGCCAGCAGCCAAGGGCGACTAGGAAGCGCCTCAGATACGCAGTATTTT.

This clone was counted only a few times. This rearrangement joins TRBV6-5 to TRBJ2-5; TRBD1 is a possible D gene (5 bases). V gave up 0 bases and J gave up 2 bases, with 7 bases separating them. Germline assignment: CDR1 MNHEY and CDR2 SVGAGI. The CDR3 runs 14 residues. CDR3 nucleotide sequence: TGTGCCAGCAGTTACTCTCGGACACAAGAGACCCAGTACTTC. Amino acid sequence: CASSYSRTQETQYF.

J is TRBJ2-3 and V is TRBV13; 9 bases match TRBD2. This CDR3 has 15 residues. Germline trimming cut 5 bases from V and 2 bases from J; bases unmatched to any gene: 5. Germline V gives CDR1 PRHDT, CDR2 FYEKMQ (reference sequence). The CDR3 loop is CASSVAGDPTDTQYF. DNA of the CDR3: TGTGCCAGCAGCGTAGCGGGGGACCCCACAGATACGCAGTATTTT. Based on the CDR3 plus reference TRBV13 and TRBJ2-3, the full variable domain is AAGVIQSPRHLIKEKRETATLKCYPIPRHDTVYWYQQGPGQDPQFLISFYEKMQSDKGSIPDRFSAQQFSDYHSELNMSSLELGDSALYFCASSVAGDPTDTQYFGPGTRLTVL.

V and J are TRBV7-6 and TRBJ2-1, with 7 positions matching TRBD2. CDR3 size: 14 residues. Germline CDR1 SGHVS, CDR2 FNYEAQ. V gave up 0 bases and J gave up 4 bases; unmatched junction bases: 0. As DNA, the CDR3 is TGTGCCAGCAGCTTAGCGGGGGGGTACAATGAGCAGTTCTTC. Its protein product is CASSLAGGYNEQFF.

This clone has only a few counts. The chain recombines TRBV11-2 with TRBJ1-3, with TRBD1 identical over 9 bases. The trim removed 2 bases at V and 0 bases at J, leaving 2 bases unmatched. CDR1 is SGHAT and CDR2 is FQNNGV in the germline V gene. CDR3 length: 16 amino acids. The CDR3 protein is CASSLTGGYSGNTIYF. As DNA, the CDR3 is TGTGCCAGCAGCTTAACAGGGGGCTACTCTGGAAACACCATATATTTT.

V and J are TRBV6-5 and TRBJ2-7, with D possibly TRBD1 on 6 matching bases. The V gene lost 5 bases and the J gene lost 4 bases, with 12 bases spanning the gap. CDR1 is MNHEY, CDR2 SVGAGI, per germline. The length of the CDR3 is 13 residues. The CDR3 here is CASSKGDGYEQYF. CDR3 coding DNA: TGTGCCAGCAGTAAGGGGGACGGTTACGAGCAGTACTTC.

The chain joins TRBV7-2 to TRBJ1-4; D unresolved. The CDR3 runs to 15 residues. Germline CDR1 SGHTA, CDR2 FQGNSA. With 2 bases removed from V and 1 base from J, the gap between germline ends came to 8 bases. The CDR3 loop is CASSLFSETNEKLFF. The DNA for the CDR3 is TGTGCCAGCAGCTTATTTTCAGAAACTAATGAAAAACTGTTTTTT.